This TCR beta chain stems from a study of T-cell memory formation after mild COVID-19. Study at large: TCR clusters largely stayed donor specific.

As for this clonotype: Its matching antigen is unknown.

Study observations and caveats: Clones from the second wave (peaking day 37) had unconfirmed SARS-CoV-2 specificity.

TCRdb independently ran MiXCR on the 5' RACE reads; one entry per CDR3 protein. This table holds roughly 170,000 distinct CDR3 sequences, around a sixth found once. Trimming pared 0 bases from V and 0 bases from J, leaving 9 bases between. The CDR3 runs to 15 residues. In germline, CDR1 is SGHRS, CDR2 YFSETQ. Specimen: PBMCs or a T cell subset sorted from them (not recorded which). This clonotype was sampled from a man aged 18 to 35 who had mild COVID-19 (a few samples of this study predate the infection). Cell type and time point are not known. This sequence joins TRBV5-1 and TRBJ1-1; no clear D gene. CDR3: CASSLVSLMNTEAFF. The CDR3 DNA reads TGCGCCAGCAGCTTGGTTTCCCTTATGAACACTGAAGCTTTCTTT. The complete variable domain, with remaining parts taken from reference TRBV5-1 and TRBJ1-1, reads KAGVTQTPRYLIKTRGQQVTLSCSPISGHRSVSWYQQTPGQGLQFLFEYFSETQRNKGNFPGRFSGRQFSNSRSEMNVSTLELGDSALYLCASSLVSLMNTEAFFGQGTRLTVV.